This T cell receptor (beta chain) was documented in a study of blood T cell repertoires in COVID-19. Looking at the study overall: Researchers got acute and convalescent COVID-19 samples from the United States, Italy and Spain. From T cells, B-cell-depleted T cells, or PBMCs came the material, which was cDNA or gDNA.

Authors' analysis steps: Scientists estimated how many nucleated cells there were by amplifying reference gene primers. TCRdb keeps only in-frame clones here, not all; method: immunoSEQ multiplex PCR. V and J calls and clone size are those listed in that table; D and trimming were worked out from the DNA. The sample shows over 45,000 clones, around 85% of them seen only once. The CDR3 sequence is 16 residues long. Germline-derived CDR1 and CDR2 are MNHNS and SASEGT. V trimming: 1 base; J trimming: 3 bases; junction bases outside the gene matches: 5. This clone came up a few times. Sequencing input: peripheral blood. The clonotype comes from a man aged 50-60 years with active COVID-19. The chain couples TRBV6-1 to TRBJ2-7, with 11 nucleotides matching TRBD2. The CDR3 region is CASSEGPSGGYYEQYF. The CDR3 DNA follows: TGTGCCAGCAGTGAAGGCCCTAGCGGGGGGTACTACGAGCAGTACTTC.